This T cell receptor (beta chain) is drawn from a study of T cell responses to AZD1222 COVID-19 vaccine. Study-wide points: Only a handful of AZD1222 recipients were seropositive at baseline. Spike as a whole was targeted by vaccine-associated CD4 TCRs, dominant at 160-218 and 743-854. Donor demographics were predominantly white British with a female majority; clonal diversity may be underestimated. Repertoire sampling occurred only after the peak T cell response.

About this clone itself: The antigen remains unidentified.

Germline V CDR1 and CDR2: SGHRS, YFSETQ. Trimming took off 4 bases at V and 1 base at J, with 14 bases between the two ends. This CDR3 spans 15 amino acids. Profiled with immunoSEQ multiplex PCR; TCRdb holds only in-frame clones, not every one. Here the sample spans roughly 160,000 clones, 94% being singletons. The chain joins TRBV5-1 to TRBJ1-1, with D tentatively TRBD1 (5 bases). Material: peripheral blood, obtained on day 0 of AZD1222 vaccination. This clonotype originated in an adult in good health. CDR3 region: CASSRDGQGNTEAFF. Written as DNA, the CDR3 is TGCGCCAGCAGCCGGGACGGTCAAGGGAACACTGAAGCTTTCTTT.